A selection of T cell receptor beta chains follows, all from one sample in a study of CD8 T cells in acute hepatitis C reinfection. TCRdb keeps only in-frame clones here, not all; method: immunoSEQ multiplex PCR. The sample carries more than 35,000 clones, about 83% recorded once. Material: naive CD8+ T cells from PBMCs. The receptor set was obtained from a man aged 30 to 39 with chronic hepatitis C. Both conserved end residues are part of each CDR3. A D gene is named only where the DNA matches it firmly. Some rows mark clone size as missing; the rest say once, few, many or name a class of expanded clone.

size	D	J	V	CDR3	DNA
-	-	TRBJ2-2	TRBV29-1	CSAERASNTGELFF	TGCAGCGCCGAGAGGGCCTCGAACACCGGGGAGCTGTTTTTT
-	TRBD2	TRBJ2-1	TRBV19	CASSPRTSGLSYNEQFF	TGTGCCAGTAGTCCCCGGACTAGCGGTCTTTCCTACAATGAGCAGTTCTTC
-	-	TRBJ1-5	TRBV29-1	CSVAYDTSNQPQHF	TGCAGCGTCGCTTACGACACTAGCAATCAGCCCCAGCATTTT
-	-	TRBJ2-7	TRBV6-5	CASSTSGAGEQYF	TGTGCCAGCAGCACTTCAGGGGCGGGAGAGCAGTACTTC
-	-	TRBJ1-1	TRBV11-3	CASSVAAGNTEAFF	TGTGCCAGCAGCGTTGCCGCCGGGAACACTGAAGCTTTCTTT
-	-	TRBJ2-7	TRBV19	CASSGREAEQYF	TGTGCCAGTAGTGGCAGGGAAGCCGAGCAGTACTTC
once	-	TRBJ1-3	TRBV19	CASNSLSGNTIYF	TGTGCCAGTAATTCCCTCTCTGGAAACACCATATATTTT
-	-	TRBJ1-2	TRBV7-9	CASSDFGQRTSYGYTF	TGTGCCAGCAGCGACTTCGGCCAAAGGACCTCCTATGGCTACACCTTC
-	TRBD1	TRBJ1-5	TRBV19	CASKDRGNQPQHF	TGTGCCAGTAAGGACAGGGGAAATCAGCCCCAGCATTTT
-	-	TRBJ2-2	TRBV21-1	CASSKGTATGELFF	TGTGCCAGCAGCAAAGGTACGGCTACCGGGGAGCTGTTTTTT
-	TRBD1	TRBJ1-2	TRBV6-6	CASRAGQGGNYGYTF	TGTGCCAGCAGAGCGGGACAGGGTGGCAACTATGGCTACACCTTC
-	-	TRBJ1-2	TRBV7-9	CASSLTGINYGYTF	TGTGCCAGCAGCTTAACAGGGATTAACTATGGCTACACCTTC
-	-	TRBJ2-7	TRBV11-2	CASSTQSEQYF	TGTGCCAGCAGCACACAGAGCGAGCAGTACTTC
-	TRBD2	TRBJ2-7	TRBV6-1	CASSGLAGADEQYF	TGTGCCAGCAGTGGACTAGCGGGAGCAGACGAGCAGTACTTC
-	TRBD2	TRBJ2-2	TRBV27	CASSLAVRAGGVTGELFF	TGTGCCAGCAGTTTGGCCGTGAGAGCGGGGGGTGTCACCGGGGAGCTGTTTTTT
-	TRBD1	TRBJ1-1	TRBV27	CASRRGGRTEAFF	TGTGCCAGCAGACGAGGGGGCCGCACTGAAGCTTTCTTT
-	TRBD1	TRBJ2-5	TRBV29-1	CSVEGSSFGTGGLWQETQYF	TGCAGCGTTGAAGGGTCTTCCTTTGGGACAGGGGGCCTTTGGCAAGAGACCCAGTACTTC
once	-	TRBJ2-7	TRBV7-9	CASSLDGDAGSEQYF	TGTGCCAGCAGCTTAGACGGGGACGCGGGGTCCGAGCAGTACTTC
-	-	TRBJ2-7	TRBV5-1	CASRDSYEQYF	TGCGCCAGCAGGGACTCCTACGAGCAGTACTTC
few	-	TRBJ1-1	TRBV5-4	CASSLEGSPAFF	TGTGCCAGCAGCTTGGAGGGATCCCCTGCTTTCTTT
-	-	TRBJ2-7	TRBV6-5	CAIRGGSYEQYF	TGTGCCATCAGGGGCGGGTCCTACGAGCAGTACTTC
-	TRBD2	TRBJ2-2	TRBV27	CASSLLPGGNTGELFF	TGTGCCAGCAGTTTACTGCCGGGAGGGAACACCGGGGAGCTGTTTTTT
-	-	TRBJ1-5	TRBV7-2	CASSLEAPRRTIGDQPQHF	TGTGCCAGCAGCCTTGAGGCGCCTCGACGGACAATTGGTGATCAGCCCCAGCATTTT
-	-	TRBJ1-3	TRBV19	CASPGSSGNTIYF	TGTGCCAGTCCAGGGTCTTCTGGAAACACCATATATTTT
-	-	TRBJ2-5	TRBV6-1	CASRLQETQYF	TGTGCCAGCAGACTTCAAGAGACCCAGTACTTC
-	TRBD2	TRBJ2-5	TRBV29-1	CSVLGLAGQETQYF	TGCAGCGTTCTCGGACTAGCGGGGCAAGAGACCCAGTACTTC
-	-	TRBJ2-3	TRBV11-2	CASSLLGAEDTQYF	TGTGCCAGCAGCTTACTGGGGGCCGAAGATACGCAGTATTTT
-	-	TRBJ2-1	TRBV9	CASSVDNEQFF	TGTGCCAGCAGTGTCGACAATGAGCAGTTCTTC
-	TRBD1	TRBJ1-2	TRBV9	CASSVARGLRGNYGYTF	TGTGCCAGCAGCGTAGCCAGGGGGTTACGTGGGAACTATGGCTACACCTTC
-	-	TRBJ2-7	TRBV29-1	CSVEGGDRSSYEQYF	TGCAGCGTTGAAGGCGGGGACAGAAGCTCCTACGAGCAGTACTTC
-	TRBD1	TRBJ2-7	TRBV5-6	CASEDRLYVEQYF	TGTGCCAGTGAGGACAGGTTATACGTCGAGCAGTACTTC
-	-	TRBJ1-5	TRBV19	CASSSWTNQPQHF	TGTGCCAGTAGTTCATGGACTAATCAGCCCCAGCATTTT
-	TRBD2	TRBJ2-2	TRBV7-9	CATSSGRVNTGELFF	TGTGCCACCAGTAGCGGGAGGGTTAACACCGGGGAGCTGTTTTTT
-	-	TRBJ2-7	TRBV7-9	CASSLGLGEQYF	TGTGCCAGCAGCTTAGGGCTCGGCGAGCAGTACTTC
-	TRBD2	TRBJ2-3	TRBV4-3	CASSQDRGVADTQYF	TGCGCCAGCAGCCAAGATCGGGGGGTCGCAGATACGCAGTATTTT
-	-	TRBJ2-2	TRBV19	CASSIMGTNTGELFF	TGTGCCAGTAGTATAATGGGGACGAACACCGGGGAGCTGTTTTTT
-	-	TRBJ2-2	TRBV6-5	CASSYQGQGTGELFF	TGTGCCAGCAGTTATCAGGGGCAGGGCACCGGGGAGCTGTTTTTT
-	-	TRBJ2-7	TRBV2	CASSDGGLSYEQYF	TGTGCCAGCAGTGACGGGGGACTCTCCTACGAGCAGTACTTC
once	TRBD1	TRBJ1-1	TRBV4-3	CASSQGTGLNTEAFF	TGCGCCAGCAGCCAAGGGACAGGCCTGAACACTGAAGCTTTCTTT
-	TRBD2	TRBJ2-1	TRBV7-6	CASSLPKSGSGGNEQFF	TGTGCCAGCAGCTTACCAAAAAGCGGGAGCGGGGGCAATGAGCAGTTCTTC
-	-	TRBJ2-7	TRBV27	CASSLGRPYEQYF	TGTGCCAGCAGTTTAGGGCGCCCCTACGAGCAGTACTTC